This T cell receptor (beta chain) is drawn from a study of human T cells and chemical hapten exposure. Looking at the study overall: DPC at 2% was the sensitizing agent, placed on roughly 2 cm by roughly 2 cm of upper inner arm skin. Findings and caveats of the study: With DPC sensitization, TCRs exceeding 1 in 1000 frequency showed no change.

Time point noted: patch test 3, about 24 weeks after DPC sensitization. Documented treatment: therapeutic diphenylcyclopropenone sensitization with weekly scalp DPC. Someone pulled total RNA out of unfractionated whole blood. This clonotype was observed a few times. Its antigen remains unknown. MiXCR was run by TCRdb on the RACE reads, yielding one entry per CDR3 protein. The sample has around 85,000 distinct CDR3 sequences, over 10% seen once. CDR1 and CDR2 from the germline V gene are DFQATT and SNEGSKA (reference sequence). V shed 6 bases, J shed 6 bases, and the junction held 4 bases outside the gene matches. This CDR3 spans 11 amino acids.

Here the sequenced sample was whole blood, taken in connection with sensitization to the hapten diphenylcyclopropenone (DPC). The TCR was taken from a woman aged 45-60 years with alopecia areata. Some clones in this sample may be carry-over from other donors' samples. The rearrangement joins TRBV20-1 to TRBJ1-1; 7 bases agree with TRBD1. CDR3 protein: CSARQGPEAFF. As DNA, the CDR3 is TGCAGTGCGCGACAGGGACCTGAAGCTTTCTTT.